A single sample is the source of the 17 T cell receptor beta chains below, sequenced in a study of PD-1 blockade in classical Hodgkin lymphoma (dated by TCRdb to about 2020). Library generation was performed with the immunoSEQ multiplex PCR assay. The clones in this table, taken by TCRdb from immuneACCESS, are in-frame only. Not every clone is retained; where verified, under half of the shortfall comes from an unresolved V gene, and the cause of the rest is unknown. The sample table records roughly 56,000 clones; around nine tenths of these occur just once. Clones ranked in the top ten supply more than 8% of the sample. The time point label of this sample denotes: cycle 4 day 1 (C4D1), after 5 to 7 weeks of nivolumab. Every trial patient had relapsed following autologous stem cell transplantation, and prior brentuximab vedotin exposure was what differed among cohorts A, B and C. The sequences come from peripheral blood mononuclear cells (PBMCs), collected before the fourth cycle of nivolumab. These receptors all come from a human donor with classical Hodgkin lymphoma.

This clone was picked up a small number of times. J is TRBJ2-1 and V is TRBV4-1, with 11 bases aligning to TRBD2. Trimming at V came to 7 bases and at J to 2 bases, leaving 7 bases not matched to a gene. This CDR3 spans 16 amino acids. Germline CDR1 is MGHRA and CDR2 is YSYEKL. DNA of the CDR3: TGCGCCAGCACCGCATTAGCGGGGGGGACCTACAATGAGCAGTTCTTC. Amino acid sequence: CASTALAGGTYNEQFF.

The CDR3 here is CASSLEAGTEAFF. DNA for the CDR3: TGTGCCAGCAGCTTAGAAGCGGGGACTGAAGCTTTCTTT. The rearrangement links TRBV11-3 to TRBJ1-1; D gene uncertain. The germline CDR1 and CDR2 sequences are SGHNT and YENEEA. Between the trimmed V and J ends, which lost 0 bases and 5 bases, there was a span of 7 bases. The CDR3 sequence is 13 residues long.

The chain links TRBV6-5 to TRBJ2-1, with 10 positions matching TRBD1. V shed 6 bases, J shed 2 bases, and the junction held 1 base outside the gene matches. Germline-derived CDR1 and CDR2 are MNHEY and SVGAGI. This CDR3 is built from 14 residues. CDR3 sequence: CASSDRGPYNEQFF. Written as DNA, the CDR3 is TGTGCCAGCAGCGACAGGGGGCCCTACAATGAGCAGTTCTTC.

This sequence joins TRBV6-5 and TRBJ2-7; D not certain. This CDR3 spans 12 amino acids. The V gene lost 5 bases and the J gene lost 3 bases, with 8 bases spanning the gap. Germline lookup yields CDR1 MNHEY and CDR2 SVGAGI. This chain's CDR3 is CASSTGVYEQYF. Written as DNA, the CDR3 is TGTGCCAGCAGTACGGGCGTCTACGAGCAGTACTTC.

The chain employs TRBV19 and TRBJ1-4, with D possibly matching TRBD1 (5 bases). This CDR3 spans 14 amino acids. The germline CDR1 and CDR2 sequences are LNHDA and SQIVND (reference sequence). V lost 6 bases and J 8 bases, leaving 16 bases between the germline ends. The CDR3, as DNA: TGTGCCAGTAGCAGGGTTTGGGGATACGAAAAACTGTTTTTT. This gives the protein CASSRVWGYEKLFF.

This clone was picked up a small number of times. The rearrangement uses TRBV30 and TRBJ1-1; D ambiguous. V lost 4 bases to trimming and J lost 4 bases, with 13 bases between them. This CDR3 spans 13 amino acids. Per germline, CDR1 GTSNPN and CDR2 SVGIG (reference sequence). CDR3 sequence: CAWISGWATEAFF. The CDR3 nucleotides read TGTGCCTGGATAAGCGGGTGGGCCACTGAAGCTTTCTTT. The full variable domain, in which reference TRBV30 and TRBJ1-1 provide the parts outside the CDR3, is SQTIHQWPATLVQPVGSPLSLECTVEGTSNPNLYWYRQAAGRGLQLLFYSVGIGQISSEVPQNLSASRPQDRQFILSSKKLLLSDSGFYLCAWISGWATEAFFGQGTRLTVV.

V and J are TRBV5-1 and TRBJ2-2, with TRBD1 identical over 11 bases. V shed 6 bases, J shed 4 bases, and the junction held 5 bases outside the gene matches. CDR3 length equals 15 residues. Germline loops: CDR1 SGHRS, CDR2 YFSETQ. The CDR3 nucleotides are TGCGCCAGCATCCCCGGGACAGGGGGCACCGGGGAGCTGTTTTTT. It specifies CASIPGTGGTGELFF. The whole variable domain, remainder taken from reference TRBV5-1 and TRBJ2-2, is KAGVTQTPRYLIKTRGQQVTLSCSPISGHRSVSWYQQTPGQGLQFLFEYFSETQRNKGNFPGRFSGRQFSNSRSEMNVSTLELGDSALYLCASIPGTGGTGELFFGEGSRLTVL.

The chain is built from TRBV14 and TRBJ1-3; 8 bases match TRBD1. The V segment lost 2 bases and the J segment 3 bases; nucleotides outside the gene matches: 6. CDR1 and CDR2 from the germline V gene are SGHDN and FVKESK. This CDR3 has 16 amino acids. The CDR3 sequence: CASSQTGGAVGNTIYF. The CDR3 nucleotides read TGTGCCAGCAGCCAAACAGGGGGTGCTGTTGGAAACACCATATATTTT.

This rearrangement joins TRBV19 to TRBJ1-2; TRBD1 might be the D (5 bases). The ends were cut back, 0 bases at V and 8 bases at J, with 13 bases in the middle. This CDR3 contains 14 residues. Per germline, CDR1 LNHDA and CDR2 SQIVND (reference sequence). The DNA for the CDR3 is TGTGCCAGTAGTATAGAGGGACGGGCCGGGGGCTACACCTTC. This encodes CASSIEGRAGGYTF. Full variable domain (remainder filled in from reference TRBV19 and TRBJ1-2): DGGITQSPKYLFRKEGQNVTLSCEQNLNHDAMYWYRQDPGQGLRLIYYSQIVNDFQKGDIAEGYSVSREKKESFPLTVTSAQKNPTAFYLCASSIEGRAGGYTFGSGTRLTVV.

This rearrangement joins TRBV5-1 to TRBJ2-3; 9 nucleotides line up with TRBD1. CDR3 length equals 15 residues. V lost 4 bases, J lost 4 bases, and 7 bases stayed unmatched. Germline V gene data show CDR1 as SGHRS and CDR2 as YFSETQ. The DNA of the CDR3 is TGCGCCAGCAGCCAGACAGGGGGTGTCCCAGATACGCAGTATTTT. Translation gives CASSQTGGVPDTQYF.

The CDR3 nucleotides are TGTGCCAGCAGCCCTCCGGCCCAATACGCTTTGAGGTTCTACGAGCAGTACTTC. Translated, it gives CASSPPAQYALRFYEQYF. This rearrangement joins TRBV28 to TRBJ2-7, with no clear D. The germline V gene has CDR1 MDHEN and CDR2 SYDVKM. Trimming pared 6 bases from V and 3 bases from J, leaving 27 bases between. This CDR3 is built from 18 residues.

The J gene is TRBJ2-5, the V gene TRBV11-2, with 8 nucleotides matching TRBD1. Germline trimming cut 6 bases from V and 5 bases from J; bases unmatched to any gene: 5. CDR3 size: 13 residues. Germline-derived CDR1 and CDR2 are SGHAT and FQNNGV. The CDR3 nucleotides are TGTGCCAGCAGTTCCTGGACAGGGGAGACCCAGTACTTC. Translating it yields CASSSWTGETQYF.

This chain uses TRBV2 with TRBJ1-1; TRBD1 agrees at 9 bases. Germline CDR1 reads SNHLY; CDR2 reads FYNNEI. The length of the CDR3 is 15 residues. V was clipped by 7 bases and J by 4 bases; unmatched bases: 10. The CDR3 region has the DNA TGTGCCAGCACGCCGAGGGGACAGGGCGTCACTGAAGCTTTCTTT. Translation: CASTPRGQGVTEAFF.

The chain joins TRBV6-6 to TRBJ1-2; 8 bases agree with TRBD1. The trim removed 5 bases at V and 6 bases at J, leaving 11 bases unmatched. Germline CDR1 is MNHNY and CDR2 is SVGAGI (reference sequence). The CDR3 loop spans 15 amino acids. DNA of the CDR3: TGTGCCAGCAGTGGATCGACAGGGGCTCTAGATGGCTACACCTTC. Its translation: CASSGSTGALDGYTF.

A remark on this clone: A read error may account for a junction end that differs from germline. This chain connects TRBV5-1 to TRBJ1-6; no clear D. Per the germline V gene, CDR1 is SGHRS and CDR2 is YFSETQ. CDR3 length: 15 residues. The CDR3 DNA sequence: TGCACCAGCAGCTTGGTTACGGACCCTAATTCACCCCTCCACTTT. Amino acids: CTSSLVTDPNSPLHF.

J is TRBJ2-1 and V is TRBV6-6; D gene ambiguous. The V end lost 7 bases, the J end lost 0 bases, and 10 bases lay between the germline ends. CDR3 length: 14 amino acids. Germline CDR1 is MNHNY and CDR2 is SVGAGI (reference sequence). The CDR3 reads CASTPWSSYNEQFF. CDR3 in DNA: TGTGCCAGCACCCCGTGGAGCTCCTACAATGAGCAGTTCTTC.

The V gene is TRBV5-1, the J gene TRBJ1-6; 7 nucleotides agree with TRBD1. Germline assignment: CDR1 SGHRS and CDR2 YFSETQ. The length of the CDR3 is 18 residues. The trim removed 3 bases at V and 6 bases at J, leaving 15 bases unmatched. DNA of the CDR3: TGCGCCAGCAGCTGGGGGGACAGTGGGCCCCCGCGTAATTCACCCCTCCACTTT. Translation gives CASSWGDSGPPRNSPLHF.